Listed below are T cell receptor beta chains from one sample, sequenced in a study of regulatory T cells in long-lasting Graves disease. TCRdb independently ran MiXCR on the multiplex PCR reads; one entry per CDR3 protein. The sample includes hundreds of thousands of distinct CDR3 sequences, roughly a sixth of them seen just once. These data were likewise used in another study, on T cells in Graves' hyperthyroidism and ophthalmopathy.

The specimen was peripheral blood mononuclear cells (PBMCs), collected at new diagnosis, from a patient treated with antithyroid drugs. The receptors originated from a woman aged 35-65 years with Graves disease. CDR3s include the opening cysteine and the closing phenylalanine or tryptophan. The D gene is left open where the match is weak. Clone size, where shown, is once, few, many, or a class for clones that have expanded.

V gene	J gene	D gene	clone size	CDR3 length	CDR3 protein	CDR3 DNA
TRBV28	TRBJ2-6	-	many	18	CASSSYTLHVSGANVLTF	TGTGCCAGCAGTTCCTACACCCTACATGTGTCTGGGGCCAACGTCCTGACTTTC
TRBV2	TRBJ1-1	-	many	11	CASSASEKAFF	TGTGCCAGCAGTGCTTCGGAAAAAGCTTTCTTT
TRBV6-1	TRBJ2-3	TRBD1	many	14	CASRETGGSDTQYF	TGTGCCAGCAGGGAGACAGGGGGCTCAGATACGCAGTATTTT
TRBV7-3	TRBJ1-2	-	many	14	CASSLGGGGDGYTF	TGTGCCAGCAGCTTAGGGGGTGGCGGTGATGGCTACACCTTC
TRBV11-2	TRBJ2-7	-	many	17	CASSLDGTPYPLDEQYF	TGTGCCAGCAGCTTAGATGGGACTCCATACCCTCTGGACGAGCAGTACTTC
TRBV13	TRBJ1-2	-	many	14	CASSSGGGVYGYTF	TGTGCCAGCAGCTCGGGAGGGGGTGTCTATGGCTACACCTTC
TRBV5-6	TRBJ2-7	-	many	11	CASTDSYEQYF	TGTGCCAGCACCGACTCCTACGAGCAGTACTTC
TRBV20-1	TRBJ1-2	-	few	14	CSAMVAGTNYGYTF	TGCAGTGCGATGGTAGCGGGAACGAACTATGGCTACACCTTC
TRBV14	TRBJ2-7	-	-	14	CASSQGGHRYEQYF	TGTGCCAGCAGCCAAGGCGGACACCGCTACGAGCAGTACTTC
TRBV6-1	TRBJ2-7	-	-	18	CASSATGPSGGAYYEQYF	TGTGCCAGCAGCGCCACGGGACCCAGCGGAGGGGCATACTACGAGCAGTACTTC
TRBV6-1	TRBJ1-4	TRBD1	-	16	CASNLHSRGSVEKLFF	TGTGCCAGCAATTTACATTCCAGGGGGTCGGTGGAAAAACTGTTTTTT
TRBV5-1	TRBJ2-7	-	few	15	CASSLDPNNSYEQYF	TGCGCCAGCAGCTTAGATCCGAACAACTCCTACGAGCAGTACTTC
TRBV11-2	TRBJ2-3	TRBD1	many	13	CASRIQGADTQYF	TGTGCCAGCAGAATACAGGGGGCAGATACGCAGTATTTT
TRBV6-1	TRBJ2-5	-	-	11	CASRRKETQYF	TGTGCCAGCAGGAGAAAAGAGACCCAGTACTTC
TRBV6-1	TRBJ2-1	TRBD1	once	14	CASSRDRGAQEQFF	TGTGCCAGCAGTCGGGACAGGGGTGCGCAGGAGCAGTTCTTC
TRBV2	TRBJ1-5	-	many	13	CASLRDSNQPQHF	TGTGCCAGCCTTAGGGATAGCAATCAGCCCCAGCATTTT
TRBV7-2	TRBJ2-2	-	many	17	CASSPRRGGPNTGELFF	TGTGCCAGCAGCCCTCGGCGTGGGGGGCCGAACACCGGGGAGCTGTTTTTT
TRBV2	TRBJ1-4	-	many	11	CASSEEEKLFF	TGTGCCAGCAGTGAAGAAGAAAAACTGTTTTTT
TRBV11-2	TRBJ2-5	-	many	12	CASSTTVETQYF	TGTGCCAGCAGCACGACAGTAGAGACCCAGTACTTC
TRBV5-1	TRBJ1-2	-	-	11	CASSLDDSYTF	TGCGCCAGCAGCTTAGACGATAGCTACACCTTC
TRBV5-4	TRBJ2-3	TRBD2	few	17	CASSSRVSGGATDTQYF	TGTGCCAGCAGCTCTCGGGTTAGCGGGGGGGCAACAGATACGCAGTATTTT
TRBV28	TRBJ2-1	TRBD2	many	18	CASSFSSTGGGSYNEQFF	TGTGCCAGCAGTTTCAGTTCCACTGGCGGGGGGTCTTACAATGAGCAGTTCTTC
TRBV5-4	TRBJ1-5	-	few	19	CASSLTLGTEPLSNQPQHF	TGTGCCAGCAGCTTGACTCTAGGGACCGAACCCCTTAGCAATCAGCCCCAGCATTTT
TRBV2	TRBJ1-6	-	-	15	CASSEQGVYNSPLHF	TGTGCCAGCAGTGAACAGGGAGTGTATAATTCACCCCTCCACTTT
TRBV18	TRBJ1-2	TRBD1	many	17	CASSPLTGREMSYGYTF	TGTGCCAGCTCACCACTGACAGGGCGGGAAATGAGCTATGGCTACACCTTC
TRBV3-1	TRBJ1-2	-	many	13	CASSPRQNYGYTF	TGTGCCAGCAGCCCGAGACAGAACTATGGCTACACCTTC
TRBV30	TRBJ1-5	TRBD1	-	14	CASDPGQGNQPQHF	TGTGCCTCAGACCCGGGACAGGGGAATCAGCCCCAGCATTTT
TRBV6-1	TRBJ2-2	-	-	14	CASSYGGYTGELFF	TGTGCCAGCAGTTATGGGGGGTACACCGGGGAGCTGTTTTTT
TRBV20-1	TRBJ1-5	TRBD1	-	15	CSARDPGQLNQPQHF	TGCAGTGCTAGAGACCCGGGACAGCTTAATCAGCCCCAGCATTTT
TRBV30	TRBJ1-1	-	-	16	CAWSVNGAGVYTEAFF	TGTGCCTGGAGTGTAAATGGTGCAGGGGTGTACACTGAAGCTTTCTTT
TRBV7-8	TRBJ1-2	-	few	15	CASSPARTPVNGYTF	TGTGCCAGCAGCCCGGCCCGGACACCAGTTAATGGCTACACCTTC
TRBV3-1	TRBJ1-2	-	many	13	CASSQRGNYGYTF	TGTGCCAGCAGCCAACGGGGAAACTATGGCTACACCTTC
TRBV15	TRBJ2-1	-	few	20	CATSRGVQGFWGGVYNEQFF	TGTGCCACCAGCAGAGGGGTCCAGGGGTTTTGGGGGGGAGTATACAATGAGCAGTTCTTC
TRBV5-8	TRBJ2-2	TRBD2	few	18	CASSFLSASGALYGELFF	TGTGCCAGCAGCTTTCTTTCAGCTAGCGGGGCCCTATACGGGGAGCTGTTTTTT
TRBV27	TRBJ1-5	-	many	11	CASRSRGAQHF	TGTGCCAGCAGGTCAAGAGGAGCCCAGCATTTT
TRBV12-3/TRBV12-4	TRBJ1-5	TRBD1	few	16	CASRVTGGGGNQPQHF	TGTGCCAGCAGGGTGACAGGGGGCGGGGGCAATCAGCCCCAGCATTTT
TRBV20-1	TRBJ2-1	-	many	11	CSAISFNEQFF	TGCAGTGCTATATCCTTCAATGAGCAGTTCTTC
TRBV5-1	TRBJ1-2	-	-	18	CASSPRRGFFETNYGYTF	TGCGCCAGCAGCCCTCGGCGTGGGTTCTTCGAAACTAACTATGGCTACACCTTC
TRBV3-1	TRBJ2-2	-	many	13	CASSRGLTGELFF	TGTGCCAGCAGCCGCGGTTTAACCGGGGAGCTGTTTTTT
TRBV27	TRBJ1-1	-	many	13	CASPTGRGTEAFF	TGTGCCAGCCCTACAGGGAGGGGTACTGAAGCTTTCTTT
TRBV18	TRBJ2-5	TRBD1	many	15	CASSPSGTGRETQYF	TGTGCCAGCTCACCATCCGGGACAGGGCGAGAGACCCAGTACTTC
TRBV7-9	TRBJ1-4	-	-	14	CASSLGGGLEKLFF	TGTGCCAGCAGCTTAGGTGGGGGGCTTGAAAAACTGTTTTTT
TRBV3-1	TRBJ1-3	-	many	16	CASSHLDGFSGNTIYF	TGTGCCAGCAGCCACCTCGACGGGTTCTCTGGAAACACCATATATTTT
TRBV12-5	TRBJ2-3	-	many	14	CASGHGTPTDTQYF	TGTGCTAGTGGTCATGGGACTCCGACGGATACGCAGTATTTT
TRBV5-1	TRBJ2-2	-	-	13	CASSLGNTGGLFF	TGCGCCAGCAGCTTGGGAAACACCGGGGGGCTGTTTTTT
TRBV10-1	TRBJ2-3	TRBD1	-	13	CASSASTGGTQYF	TGCGCCAGCAGTGCCTCGACAGGGGGTACGCAGTATTTT
TRBV12-3/TRBV12-4	TRBJ2-7	TRBD1	many	15	CASSLRDRVVNEQYF	TGTGCCAGCAGTCTCCGGGACAGGGTTGTCAACGAGCAGTACTTC
TRBV6-2/TRBV6-3	TRBJ2-3	-	few	12	CASRSYGDTQYF	TGTGCCAGCAGGTCCTACGGAGATACGCAGTATTTT
TRBV12-3/TRBV12-4	TRBJ2-7	-	once	16	CASSAAAITGSYEQYF	TGTGCCAGCAGTGCCGCCGCGATCACAGGTTCCTACGAGCAGTACTTC
TRBV20-1	TRBJ2-1	-	many	12	CSASVLGDEQFF	TGCAGTGCTAGTGTGCTGGGCGATGAGCAGTTCTTC
TRBV18	TRBJ1-1	-	many	15	CASSPGLGAYTEAFF	TGTGCCAGCTCACCCGGCTTGGGCGCTTACACTGAAGCTTTCTTT
TRBV5-5	TRBJ1-1	TRBD1	many	13	CASRRDSNTEAFF	TGTGCCAGCAGACGGGACAGTAACACTGAAGCTTTCTTT
TRBV5-4	TRBJ2-3	TRBD2	many	17	CASSLPGLAGVTDTQYF	TGTGCCAGCAGCTTGCCGGGACTAGCGGGGGTTACAGATACGCAGTATTTT
TRBV10-3	TRBJ2-7	-	many	15	CAISERGGSSYEQYF	TGTGCCATCAGTGAGAGGGGGGGATCATCCTACGAGCAGTACTTC
TRBV28	TRBJ2-7	-	-	14	CASSFVLTNYEQYF	TGTGCCAGCAGTTTCGTCTTGACTAACTACGAGCAGTACTTC
TRBV27	TRBJ1-2	-	many	14	CASKPGQANYGYTF	TGTGCCAGCAAGCCGGGACAAGCTAACTATGGCTACACCTTC
TRBV3-1	TRBJ2-5	-	many	11	CASSQGETQYF	TGTGCCAGCAGCCAAGGCGAGACCCAGTACTTC
TRBV14	TRBJ1-6	-	-	18	CASSQVVGPSSYNSPLHF	TGTGCCAGCAGCCAAGTTGTGGGTCCGAGCTCCTATAATTCACCCCTCCACTTT
TRBV30	TRBJ1-1	-	few	12	CALGPGNTEAFF	TGTGCTCTGGGTCCTGGGAACACTGAAGCTTTCTTT